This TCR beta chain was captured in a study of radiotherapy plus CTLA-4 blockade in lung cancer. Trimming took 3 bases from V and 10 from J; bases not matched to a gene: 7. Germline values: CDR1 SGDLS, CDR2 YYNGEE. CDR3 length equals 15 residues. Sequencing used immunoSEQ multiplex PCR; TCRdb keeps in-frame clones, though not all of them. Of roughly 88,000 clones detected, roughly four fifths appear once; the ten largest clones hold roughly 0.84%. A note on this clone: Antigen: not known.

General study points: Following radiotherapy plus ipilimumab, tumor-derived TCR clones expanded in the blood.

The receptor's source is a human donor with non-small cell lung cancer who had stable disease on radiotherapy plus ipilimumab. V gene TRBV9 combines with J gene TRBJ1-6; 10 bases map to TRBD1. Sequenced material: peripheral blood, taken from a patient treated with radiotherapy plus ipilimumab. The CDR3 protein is CASSERQGAPSPLHF. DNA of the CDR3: TGTGCCAGCAGCGAACGACAGGGGGCCCCCTCACCCCTCCACTTT. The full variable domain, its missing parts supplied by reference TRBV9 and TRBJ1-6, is DSGVTQTPKHLITATGQRVTLRCSPRSGDLSVYWYQQSLDQGLQFLIQYYNGEERAKGNILERFSAQQFPDLHSELNLSSLELGDSALYFCASSERQGAPSPLHFGNGTRLTVT.